A few counts support the clone carrying this T cell receptor (beta chain). Antigen specificity is unknown. CDR1 and CDR2 (germline): LGHDT, YNNKEL (reference sequence). This CDR3 spans 18 amino acids. Trimming cost V 1 base and J 9 bases; bases outside gene matches: 14. Donors were all healthy Caucasians. These data originate in a study of identical twins. The study, taken as a whole, reports: Within twin pairs, the out-of-frame alpha sequences they shared showed excess low generation probability.

A template switching step contributed a universal primer site, while unique molecular identifiers were present in the cDNA. MiXCR, applied by TCRdb to the 5' RACE reads, yields one record per CDR3 protein. The sample includes around 280,000 distinct CDR3 sequences, approximately 8.5% of them seen just once. The data were also submitted as part of a second study, on yellow fever vaccine responses in identical twins. From that study: Vaccine-induced T cell responses in twins were reportedly observed to appear partly convergent, partly personalized.

The specimen was memory (CD45RO+) T cells sorted from blood. The TCR comes from a woman aged 18-29 years in good health. This sequence joins TRBV3-1 and TRBJ2-1, with 11 positions matching TRBD2. DNA for the CDR3: TGTGCCAGCAGCCAAGTCCGCGTACTAGCGGGGGTACTGGGTGAGCAGTTCTTC. Amino acids: CASSQVRVLAGVLGEQFF.